This TCR beta chain was sequenced during a study of T cells in Graves' hyperthyroidism and ophthalmopathy. The hyperthyroidism was newly diagnosed and had lasted under 2 months; the patients were aged 18 to 65. Blood was sampled at initial diagnosis of hyperthyroidism, prior to onset of any ophthalmopathy symptoms. This clonotype was observed at least ten times. Its target is not known. The CDR3 regions of TCR beta were amplified from RNA transcripts. The HTBI set primed first-round TCR CDR3 RT-PCR. TCRdb independently ran MiXCR on the multiplex PCR reads; one entry per CDR3 protein. The repertoire consists of more than 300,000 distinct CDR3 sequences, with about 18% occurring once and the leading ten covering about a third. General study points: Ophthalmopathy, as predicted by the model, came a median roughly 6.5 months after the prediction.

From germline, CDR1 is KGHDR and CDR2 SFDVKD. Trimming took 2 bases from V and 3 from J, leaving 4 bases between them. The CDR3 length is 13 residues. The clonotype comes from a woman aged 30 to 39 with Graves' hyperthyroidism that later progressed to Graves' ophthalmopathy. What was sequenced was blood. The rearrangement uses TRBV24-1 and TRBJ1-5; D not resolved. The CDR3 sequence is CATSDSTNQPQHF. The DNA of the CDR3 is TGTGCCACCAGTGATTCCACCAATCAGCCCCAGCATTTT.